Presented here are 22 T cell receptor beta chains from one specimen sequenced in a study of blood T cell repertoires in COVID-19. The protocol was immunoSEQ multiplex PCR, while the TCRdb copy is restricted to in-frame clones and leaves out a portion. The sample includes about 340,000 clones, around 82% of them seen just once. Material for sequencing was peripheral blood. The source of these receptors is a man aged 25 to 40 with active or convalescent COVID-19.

CDR3 bases: TGTGCCTGGAAGGGACTAGCGGCCTACAATGAGCAGTTCTTC. It codes for CAWKGLAAYNEQFF. This sequence joins TRBV30 and TRBJ2-1, with 11 bases matching TRBD2. After removal of 4 bases from V and 2 bases from J, the junction contained 1 base not matched to a gene. Germline V CDR1 and CDR2: GTSNPN, SVGIG (reference sequence). The CDR3 runs to 14 residues.

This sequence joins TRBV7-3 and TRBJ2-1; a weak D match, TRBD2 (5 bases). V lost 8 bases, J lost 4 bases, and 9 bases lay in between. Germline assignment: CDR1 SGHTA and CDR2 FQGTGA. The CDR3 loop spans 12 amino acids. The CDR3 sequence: CASPGSYNEQFF. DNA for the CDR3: TGTGCCAGCCCGGGGTCTTACAATGAGCAGTTCTTC.

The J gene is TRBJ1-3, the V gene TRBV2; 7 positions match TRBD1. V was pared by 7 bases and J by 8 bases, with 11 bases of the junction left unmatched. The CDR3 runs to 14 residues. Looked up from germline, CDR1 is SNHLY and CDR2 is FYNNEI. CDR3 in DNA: TGTGCCAGCAACCCTACAGGGGTCGGAGACACCATATATTTT. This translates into CASNPTGVGDTIYF.

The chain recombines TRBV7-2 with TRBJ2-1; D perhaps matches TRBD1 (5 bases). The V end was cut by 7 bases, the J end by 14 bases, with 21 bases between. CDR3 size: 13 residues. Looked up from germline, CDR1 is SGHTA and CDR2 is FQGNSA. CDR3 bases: TGTGCCAGCACCCCTGGAACCAGGGATATAGAGTTCTTC. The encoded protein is CASTPGTRDIEFF.

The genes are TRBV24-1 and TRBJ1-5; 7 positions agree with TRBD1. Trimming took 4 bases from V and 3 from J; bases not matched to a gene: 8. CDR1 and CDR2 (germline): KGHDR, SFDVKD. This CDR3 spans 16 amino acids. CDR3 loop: CATSDPTGPHNQPQHF. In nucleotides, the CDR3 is TGTGCCACCAGTGACCCGACAGGGCCGCACAATCAGCCCCAGCATTTT.

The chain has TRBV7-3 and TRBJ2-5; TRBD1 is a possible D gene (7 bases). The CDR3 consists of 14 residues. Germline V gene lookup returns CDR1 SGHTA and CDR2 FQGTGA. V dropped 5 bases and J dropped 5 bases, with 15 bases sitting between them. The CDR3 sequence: CASSAEGARETQYF. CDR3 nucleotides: TGTGCCAGCAGCGCGGAGGGGGCGAGGGAGACCCAGTACTTC.

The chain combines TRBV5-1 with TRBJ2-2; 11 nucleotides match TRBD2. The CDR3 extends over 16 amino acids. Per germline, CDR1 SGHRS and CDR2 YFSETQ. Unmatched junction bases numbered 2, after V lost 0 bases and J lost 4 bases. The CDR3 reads CASSLETSGITGELFF. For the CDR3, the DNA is TGCGCCAGCAGCTTGGAGACTAGCGGGATCACCGGGGAGCTGTTTTTT. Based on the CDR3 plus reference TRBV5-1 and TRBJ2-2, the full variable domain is KAGVTQTPRYLIKTRGQQVTLSCSPISGHRSVSWYQQTPGQGLQFLFEYFSETQRNKGNFPGRFSGRQFSNSRSEMNVSTLELGDSALYLCASSLETSGITGELFFGEGSRLTVL.

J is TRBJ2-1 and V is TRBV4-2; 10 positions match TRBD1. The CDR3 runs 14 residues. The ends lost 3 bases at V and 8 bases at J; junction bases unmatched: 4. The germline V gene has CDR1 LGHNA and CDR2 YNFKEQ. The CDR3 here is CASSQGDRGHEQFF. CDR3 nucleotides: TGTGCCAGCAGCCAGGGGGACAGGGGCCATGAGCAGTTCTTC.

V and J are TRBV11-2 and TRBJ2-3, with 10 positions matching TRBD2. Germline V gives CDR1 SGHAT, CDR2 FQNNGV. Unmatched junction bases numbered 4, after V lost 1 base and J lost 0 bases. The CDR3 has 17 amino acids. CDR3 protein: CASSLVLAGGSTDTQYF. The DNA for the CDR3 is TGTGCCAGCAGCTTAGTGTTAGCGGGGGGTAGCACAGATACGCAGTATTTT.

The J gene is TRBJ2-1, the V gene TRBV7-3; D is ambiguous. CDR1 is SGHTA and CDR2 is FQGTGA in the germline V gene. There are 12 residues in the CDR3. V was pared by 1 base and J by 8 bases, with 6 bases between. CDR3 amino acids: CASSLITHEQFF. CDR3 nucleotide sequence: TGTGCCAGCAGCTTAATAACTCATGAGCAGTTCTTC.

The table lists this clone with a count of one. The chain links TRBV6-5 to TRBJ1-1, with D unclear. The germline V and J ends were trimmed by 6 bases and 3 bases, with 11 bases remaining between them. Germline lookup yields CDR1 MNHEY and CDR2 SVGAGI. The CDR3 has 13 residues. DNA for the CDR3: TGTGCCAGCAGCCAAAACTGGTACACTGAAGCTTTCTTT. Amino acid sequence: CASSQNWYTEAFF.

The CDR3 nucleotides read TGCGCCAGCAGCCTAGGAGCAGGGGGCATGTCCTACGAGCAGTACTTC. Amino acid sequence: CASSLGAGGMSYEQYF. V is TRBV4-1 and J is TRBJ2-7; TRBD1 agrees at 8 bases. CDR1 is MGHRA and CDR2 is YSYEKL in the germline V gene. Losses at the gene ends were 4 bases for V and 1 base for J; bases not matched to a gene: 9. The CDR3 consists of 16 residues.

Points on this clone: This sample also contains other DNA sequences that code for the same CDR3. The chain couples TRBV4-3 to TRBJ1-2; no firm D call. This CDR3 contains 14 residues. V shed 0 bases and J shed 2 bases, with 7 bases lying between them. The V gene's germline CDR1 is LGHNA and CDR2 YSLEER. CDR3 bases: TGCGCCAGCAGCCAAGATTTGGCAAACTATGGCTACACCTTC. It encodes CASSQDLANYGYTF.

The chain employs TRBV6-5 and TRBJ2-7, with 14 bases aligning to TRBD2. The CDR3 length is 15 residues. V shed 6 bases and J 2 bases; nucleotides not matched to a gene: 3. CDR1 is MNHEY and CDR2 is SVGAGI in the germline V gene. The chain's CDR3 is CASRTSGRGTYEQYF. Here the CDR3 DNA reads TGTGCCAGCAGGACTAGCGGGAGGGGCACCTACGAGCAGTACTTC.

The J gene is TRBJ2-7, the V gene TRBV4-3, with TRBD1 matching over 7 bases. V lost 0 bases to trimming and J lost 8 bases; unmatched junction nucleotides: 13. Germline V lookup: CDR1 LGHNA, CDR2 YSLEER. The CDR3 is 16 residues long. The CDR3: CASSQDERGPPEKQYF. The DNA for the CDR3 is TGCGCCAGCAGCCAAGATGAGAGGGGGCCCCCTGAGAAGCAGTACTTC.

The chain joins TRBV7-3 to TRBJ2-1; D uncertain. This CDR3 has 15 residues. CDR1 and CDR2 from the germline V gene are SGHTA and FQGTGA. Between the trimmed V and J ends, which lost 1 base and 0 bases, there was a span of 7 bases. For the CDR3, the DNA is TGTGCCAGCAGCTTAAGCGACAACTCCTACAATGAGCAGTTCTTC. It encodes CASSLSDNSYNEQFF.

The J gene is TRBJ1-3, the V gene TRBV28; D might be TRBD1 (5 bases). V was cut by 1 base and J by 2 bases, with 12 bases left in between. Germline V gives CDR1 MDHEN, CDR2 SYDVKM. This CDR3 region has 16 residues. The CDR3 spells CASSLSVVGAGNTIYF. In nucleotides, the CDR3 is TGTGCCAGCAGTTTATCCGTGGTAGGGGCTGGAAACACCATATATTTT. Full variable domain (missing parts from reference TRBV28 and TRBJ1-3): DVKVTQSSRYLVKRTGEKVFLECVQDMDHENMFWYRQDPGLGLRLIYFSYDVKMKEKGDIPEGYSVSREKKERFSLILESASTNQTSMYLCASSLSVVGAGNTIYFGEGSWLTVV.

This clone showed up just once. CDR3 in amino acids: CASSITDGSEAFF. The CDR3 bases are TGTGCCAGCAGCATCACGGATGGGAGTGAAGCTTTCTTT. J is TRBJ1-1 and V is TRBV9; no definite D call. V lost 4 bases and J 7 bases, leaving 14 bases between the germline ends. CDR1 is SGDLS and CDR2 is YYNGEE in the germline V gene. The CDR3 spans 13 residues.

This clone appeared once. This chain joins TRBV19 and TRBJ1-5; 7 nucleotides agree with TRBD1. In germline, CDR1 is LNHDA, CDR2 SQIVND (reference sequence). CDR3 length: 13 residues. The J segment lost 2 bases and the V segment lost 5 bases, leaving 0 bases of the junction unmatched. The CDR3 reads CASSGTGNQPQHF. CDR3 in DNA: TGTGCCAGTAGTGGGACAGGCAATCAGCCCCAGCATTTT.

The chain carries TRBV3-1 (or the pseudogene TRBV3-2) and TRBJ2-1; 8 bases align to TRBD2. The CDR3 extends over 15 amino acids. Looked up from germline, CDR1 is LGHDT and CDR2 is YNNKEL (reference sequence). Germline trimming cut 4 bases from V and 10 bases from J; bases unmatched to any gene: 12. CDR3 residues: CASSRSGTLIGEQFF. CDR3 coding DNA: TGTGCCAGCAGCCGTAGCGGGACCCTGATCGGGGAGCAGTTCTTC.

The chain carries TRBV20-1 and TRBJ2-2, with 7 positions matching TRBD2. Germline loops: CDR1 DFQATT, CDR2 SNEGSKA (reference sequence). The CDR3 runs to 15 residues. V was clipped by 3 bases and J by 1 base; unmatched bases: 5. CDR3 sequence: CSASSLAENTGELFF. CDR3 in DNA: TGCAGTGCTAGTAGCCTAGCGGAGAACACCGGGGAGCTGTTTTTT.

DNA for the CDR3: TGTGCCAGCAGTGCAACGGGTCCTGGCTATGGCTACACCTTC. Encoded protein: CASSATGPGYGYTF. The chain uses TRBV7-2 and TRBJ1-2; no firm D call. CDR3 length equals 14 residues. Trimming took 6 bases from V and 4 from J, leaving 15 bases between them. Per the germline V gene, CDR1 is SGHTA and CDR2 is FQGNSA.